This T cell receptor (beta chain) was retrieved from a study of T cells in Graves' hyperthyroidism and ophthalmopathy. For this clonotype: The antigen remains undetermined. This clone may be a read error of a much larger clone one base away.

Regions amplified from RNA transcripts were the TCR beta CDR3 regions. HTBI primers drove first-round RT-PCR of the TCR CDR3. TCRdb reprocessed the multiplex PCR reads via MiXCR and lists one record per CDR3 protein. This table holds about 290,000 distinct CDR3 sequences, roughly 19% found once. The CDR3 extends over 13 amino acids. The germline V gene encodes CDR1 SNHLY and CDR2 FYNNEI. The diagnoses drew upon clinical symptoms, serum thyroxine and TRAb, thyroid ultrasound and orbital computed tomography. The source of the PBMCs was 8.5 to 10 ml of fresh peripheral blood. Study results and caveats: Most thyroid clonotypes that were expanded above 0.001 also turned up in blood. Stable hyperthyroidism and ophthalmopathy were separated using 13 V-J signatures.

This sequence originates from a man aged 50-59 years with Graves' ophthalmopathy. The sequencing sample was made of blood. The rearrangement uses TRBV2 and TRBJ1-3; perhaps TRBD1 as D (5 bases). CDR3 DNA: TGTGCCAGCGGGAGGACAACTGGAAAGACCATATATTTT. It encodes CASGRTTGKTIYF. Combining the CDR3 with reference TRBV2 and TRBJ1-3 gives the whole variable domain EPEVTQTPSHQVTQMGQEVILRCVPISNHLYFYWYRQILGQKVEFLVSFYNNEISEKSEIFDDQFSVERPDGSNFTLKIRSTKLEDSAMYFCASGRTTGKTIYFGEGSWLTVV.